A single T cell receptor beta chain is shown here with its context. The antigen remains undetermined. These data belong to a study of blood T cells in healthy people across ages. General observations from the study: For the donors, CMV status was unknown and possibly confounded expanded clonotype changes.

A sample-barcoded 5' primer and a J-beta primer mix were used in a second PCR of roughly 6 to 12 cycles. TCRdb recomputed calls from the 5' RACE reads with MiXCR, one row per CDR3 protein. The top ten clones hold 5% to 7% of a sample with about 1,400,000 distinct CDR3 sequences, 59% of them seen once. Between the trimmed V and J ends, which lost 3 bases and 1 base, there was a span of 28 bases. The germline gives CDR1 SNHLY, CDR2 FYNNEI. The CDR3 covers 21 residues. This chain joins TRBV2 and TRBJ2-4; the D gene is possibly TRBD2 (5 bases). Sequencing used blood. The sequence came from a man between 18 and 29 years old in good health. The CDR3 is CASSDISAAGLFDLAKNIQYF. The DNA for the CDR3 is TGTGCCAGCAGTGACATCAGTGCGGCGGGCTTATTCGACCTGGCCAAAAACATTCAGTACTTC. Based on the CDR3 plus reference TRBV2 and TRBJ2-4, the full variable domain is EPEVTQTPSHQVTQMGQEVILRCVPISNHLYFYWYRQILGQKVEFLVSFYNNEISEKSEIFDDQFSVERPDGSNFTLKIRSTKLEDSAMYFCASSDISAAGLFDLAKNIQYFGAGTRLSVL.